Listed below are T cell receptor beta chains from one sample, sequenced in a study of T cell repertoires in cytomegalovirus infection. Antigen specificity for these receptors is unknown. A single record per CDR3 protein comes from TCRdb applying MiXCR to the reads. The sample lists a few hundred thousand distinct CDR3 sequences, 40% occurring once. Material: cultured PBMCs, obtained from culture after CMV antigen stimulation. The origin of the receptors is a human donor in good health (CMV status not recorded). Some clones in this sample may be carry-over from other donors' samples. CDR3s include the opening cysteine and the closing phenylalanine or tryptophan. The order of the fields is V gene, D gene, clone size, J gene, CDR3 DNA, CDR3 protein. D genes are given only for firm matches. Not all rows give a size; the values are once, few, many and, for expanded clones, a class.

v_call: TRBV5-1
d_call: NA
clone_size: NA
j_call: TRBJ1-1
cdr3_nt: TGCGCCAGCAGCTCGGCCGGGGGGGGCACTGAAGCTTTCTTT
cdr3_aa: CASSSAGGGTEAFF

v_call: TRBV20-1
d_call: NA
clone_size: NA
j_call: TRBJ2-3
cdr3_nt: TGCAGTGCTAGCCGGGAGACAGATACGCAGTATTTT
cdr3_aa: CSASRETDTQYF

v_call: TRBV6-6
d_call: TRBD1
clone_size: NA
j_call: TRBJ1-5
cdr3_nt: TGTGCCAGCAGTTACTACAGGGGAAGCAATCAGCCCCAGCATTTT
cdr3_aa: CASSYYRGSNQPQHF

v_call: TRBV7-2
d_call: TRBD2
clone_size: few
j_call: TRBJ2-1
cdr3_nt: TGTGCCAGCAGCTTAGTTAGCGGGAGAATGGATGAGCAGTTCTTC
cdr3_aa: CASSLVSGRMDEQFF

v_call: TRBV7-2
d_call: NA
clone_size: NA
j_call: TRBJ2-7
cdr3_nt: TGTGCCAGCAGCCAAGGGGGGAATGAGCAGTACTTC
cdr3_aa: CASSQGGNEQYF

v_call: TRBV4-1
d_call: TRBD1
clone_size: many
j_call: TRBJ1-6
cdr3_nt: TGCGCCAGCAGCCTCGACAGGGGTGATTCACCCCTCCACTTT
cdr3_aa: CASSLDRGDSPLHF

v_call: TRBV6-1
d_call: TRBD2
clone_size: few
j_call: TRBJ2-7
cdr3_nt: TGTGCCAGCAGGGGACTAGCGGGAGGGACCTACGAGCAGTACTTC
cdr3_aa: CASRGLAGGTYEQYF

v_call: TRBV7-2
d_call: TRBD2
clone_size: NA
j_call: TRBJ2-5
cdr3_nt: TGTGCCAGCAGCTTCCAACTAGCGGGAAAAGAGACCCAGTACTTC
cdr3_aa: CASSFQLAGKETQYF

v_call: TRBV6-1
d_call: NA
clone_size: NA
j_call: TRBJ1-5
cdr3_nt: TGTGCCAGCAGTGAAGCGCTTCAGCAGGGAGAGCCCCAGCATTTT
cdr3_aa: CASSEALQQGEPQHF

v_call: TRBV7-8
d_call: TRBD2
clone_size: few
j_call: TRBJ2-3
cdr3_nt: TGTGCCAGCAGCTTTAGGTCGCTAGCGGGAGAGAGAGGGGGCACAGATACGCAGTATTTT
cdr3_aa: CASSFRSLAGERGGTDTQYF

v_call: TRBV6-5
d_call: NA
clone_size: NA
j_call: TRBJ1-4
cdr3_nt: TGTGCCAGCAGTACCCAAGCCTTGGGGACAAGGGCAACTAATGAAAAACTGTTTTTT
cdr3_aa: CASSTQALGTRATNEKLFF

v_call: TRBV7-2
d_call: TRBD2
clone_size: NA
j_call: TRBJ2-5
cdr3_nt: TGTGCCAGCAGCTTCGTGATTGCGGGGGTGGGAGAGACCCAGTACTTC
cdr3_aa: CASSFVIAGVGETQYF

v_call: TRBV20-1
d_call: TRBD1
clone_size: few
j_call: TRBJ2-1
cdr3_nt: TGCAGTGCTAGCCGGACAGGCGACCTCTACAATGAGCAGTTCTTC
cdr3_aa: CSASRTGDLYNEQFF

v_call: TRBV6-2/TRBV6-3
d_call: NA
clone_size: once
j_call: TRBJ2-2
cdr3_nt: TGTGCCCCCATATGGAGGACAGTGAACACCGGGGAGCTGTTTTTT
cdr3_aa: CAPIWRTVNTGELFF

v_call: TRBV7-6
d_call: TRBD2
clone_size: few
j_call: TRBJ2-3
cdr3_nt: TGTGCCAGCAGCGAGGAGGGGGGACTAGCCAATACGCAGTATTTT
cdr3_aa: CASSEEGGLANTQYF

v_call: TRBV7-2
d_call: NA
clone_size: NA
j_call: TRBJ1-2
cdr3_nt: TGTGCCAGCAGCTTAGCCACAGCAAGTCAGGGAGGCTACACCTTC
cdr3_aa: CASSLATASQGGYTF

v_call: TRBV20-1
d_call: TRBD1
clone_size: NA
j_call: TRBJ1-5
cdr3_nt: TGCAGTGCCTCATCGGGACAGGGCCATCAGCCCCAGCATTTT
cdr3_aa: CSASSGQGHQPQHF

v_call: TRBV7-9
d_call: NA
clone_size: few
j_call: TRBJ1-2
cdr3_nt: TGTGCCAGCAGCTTAGGATGGCAGTTATATGGCTACACCTTC
cdr3_aa: CASSLGWQLYGYTF

v_call: TRBV12-3/TRBV12-4
d_call: NA
clone_size: few
j_call: TRBJ2-2
cdr3_nt: TGTGCCAGCAGTTTAAAGGTGATCGCCGGGGAGCTGTTTTTT
cdr3_aa: CASSLKVIAGELFF

v_call: TRBV10-3
d_call: NA
clone_size: few
j_call: TRBJ1-1
cdr3_nt: TGTGCCATCAGTGAGGGGTGGGAGAACACTGAAGCTTTCTTT
cdr3_aa: CAISEGWENTEAFF

v_call: TRBV10-2
d_call: TRBD1
clone_size: NA
j_call: TRBJ1-1
cdr3_nt: TGCGCCAGCAGACCCGGACAGGTGATTGCTGAAGCTTTCTTT
cdr3_aa: CASRPGQVIAEAFF

v_call: TRBV25-1
d_call: NA
clone_size: NA
j_call: TRBJ2-5
cdr3_nt: TGTGCCAGCAGTGAGGAGGGACGCCGACAAGAGACCCAGTACTTC
cdr3_aa: CASSEEGRRQETQYF